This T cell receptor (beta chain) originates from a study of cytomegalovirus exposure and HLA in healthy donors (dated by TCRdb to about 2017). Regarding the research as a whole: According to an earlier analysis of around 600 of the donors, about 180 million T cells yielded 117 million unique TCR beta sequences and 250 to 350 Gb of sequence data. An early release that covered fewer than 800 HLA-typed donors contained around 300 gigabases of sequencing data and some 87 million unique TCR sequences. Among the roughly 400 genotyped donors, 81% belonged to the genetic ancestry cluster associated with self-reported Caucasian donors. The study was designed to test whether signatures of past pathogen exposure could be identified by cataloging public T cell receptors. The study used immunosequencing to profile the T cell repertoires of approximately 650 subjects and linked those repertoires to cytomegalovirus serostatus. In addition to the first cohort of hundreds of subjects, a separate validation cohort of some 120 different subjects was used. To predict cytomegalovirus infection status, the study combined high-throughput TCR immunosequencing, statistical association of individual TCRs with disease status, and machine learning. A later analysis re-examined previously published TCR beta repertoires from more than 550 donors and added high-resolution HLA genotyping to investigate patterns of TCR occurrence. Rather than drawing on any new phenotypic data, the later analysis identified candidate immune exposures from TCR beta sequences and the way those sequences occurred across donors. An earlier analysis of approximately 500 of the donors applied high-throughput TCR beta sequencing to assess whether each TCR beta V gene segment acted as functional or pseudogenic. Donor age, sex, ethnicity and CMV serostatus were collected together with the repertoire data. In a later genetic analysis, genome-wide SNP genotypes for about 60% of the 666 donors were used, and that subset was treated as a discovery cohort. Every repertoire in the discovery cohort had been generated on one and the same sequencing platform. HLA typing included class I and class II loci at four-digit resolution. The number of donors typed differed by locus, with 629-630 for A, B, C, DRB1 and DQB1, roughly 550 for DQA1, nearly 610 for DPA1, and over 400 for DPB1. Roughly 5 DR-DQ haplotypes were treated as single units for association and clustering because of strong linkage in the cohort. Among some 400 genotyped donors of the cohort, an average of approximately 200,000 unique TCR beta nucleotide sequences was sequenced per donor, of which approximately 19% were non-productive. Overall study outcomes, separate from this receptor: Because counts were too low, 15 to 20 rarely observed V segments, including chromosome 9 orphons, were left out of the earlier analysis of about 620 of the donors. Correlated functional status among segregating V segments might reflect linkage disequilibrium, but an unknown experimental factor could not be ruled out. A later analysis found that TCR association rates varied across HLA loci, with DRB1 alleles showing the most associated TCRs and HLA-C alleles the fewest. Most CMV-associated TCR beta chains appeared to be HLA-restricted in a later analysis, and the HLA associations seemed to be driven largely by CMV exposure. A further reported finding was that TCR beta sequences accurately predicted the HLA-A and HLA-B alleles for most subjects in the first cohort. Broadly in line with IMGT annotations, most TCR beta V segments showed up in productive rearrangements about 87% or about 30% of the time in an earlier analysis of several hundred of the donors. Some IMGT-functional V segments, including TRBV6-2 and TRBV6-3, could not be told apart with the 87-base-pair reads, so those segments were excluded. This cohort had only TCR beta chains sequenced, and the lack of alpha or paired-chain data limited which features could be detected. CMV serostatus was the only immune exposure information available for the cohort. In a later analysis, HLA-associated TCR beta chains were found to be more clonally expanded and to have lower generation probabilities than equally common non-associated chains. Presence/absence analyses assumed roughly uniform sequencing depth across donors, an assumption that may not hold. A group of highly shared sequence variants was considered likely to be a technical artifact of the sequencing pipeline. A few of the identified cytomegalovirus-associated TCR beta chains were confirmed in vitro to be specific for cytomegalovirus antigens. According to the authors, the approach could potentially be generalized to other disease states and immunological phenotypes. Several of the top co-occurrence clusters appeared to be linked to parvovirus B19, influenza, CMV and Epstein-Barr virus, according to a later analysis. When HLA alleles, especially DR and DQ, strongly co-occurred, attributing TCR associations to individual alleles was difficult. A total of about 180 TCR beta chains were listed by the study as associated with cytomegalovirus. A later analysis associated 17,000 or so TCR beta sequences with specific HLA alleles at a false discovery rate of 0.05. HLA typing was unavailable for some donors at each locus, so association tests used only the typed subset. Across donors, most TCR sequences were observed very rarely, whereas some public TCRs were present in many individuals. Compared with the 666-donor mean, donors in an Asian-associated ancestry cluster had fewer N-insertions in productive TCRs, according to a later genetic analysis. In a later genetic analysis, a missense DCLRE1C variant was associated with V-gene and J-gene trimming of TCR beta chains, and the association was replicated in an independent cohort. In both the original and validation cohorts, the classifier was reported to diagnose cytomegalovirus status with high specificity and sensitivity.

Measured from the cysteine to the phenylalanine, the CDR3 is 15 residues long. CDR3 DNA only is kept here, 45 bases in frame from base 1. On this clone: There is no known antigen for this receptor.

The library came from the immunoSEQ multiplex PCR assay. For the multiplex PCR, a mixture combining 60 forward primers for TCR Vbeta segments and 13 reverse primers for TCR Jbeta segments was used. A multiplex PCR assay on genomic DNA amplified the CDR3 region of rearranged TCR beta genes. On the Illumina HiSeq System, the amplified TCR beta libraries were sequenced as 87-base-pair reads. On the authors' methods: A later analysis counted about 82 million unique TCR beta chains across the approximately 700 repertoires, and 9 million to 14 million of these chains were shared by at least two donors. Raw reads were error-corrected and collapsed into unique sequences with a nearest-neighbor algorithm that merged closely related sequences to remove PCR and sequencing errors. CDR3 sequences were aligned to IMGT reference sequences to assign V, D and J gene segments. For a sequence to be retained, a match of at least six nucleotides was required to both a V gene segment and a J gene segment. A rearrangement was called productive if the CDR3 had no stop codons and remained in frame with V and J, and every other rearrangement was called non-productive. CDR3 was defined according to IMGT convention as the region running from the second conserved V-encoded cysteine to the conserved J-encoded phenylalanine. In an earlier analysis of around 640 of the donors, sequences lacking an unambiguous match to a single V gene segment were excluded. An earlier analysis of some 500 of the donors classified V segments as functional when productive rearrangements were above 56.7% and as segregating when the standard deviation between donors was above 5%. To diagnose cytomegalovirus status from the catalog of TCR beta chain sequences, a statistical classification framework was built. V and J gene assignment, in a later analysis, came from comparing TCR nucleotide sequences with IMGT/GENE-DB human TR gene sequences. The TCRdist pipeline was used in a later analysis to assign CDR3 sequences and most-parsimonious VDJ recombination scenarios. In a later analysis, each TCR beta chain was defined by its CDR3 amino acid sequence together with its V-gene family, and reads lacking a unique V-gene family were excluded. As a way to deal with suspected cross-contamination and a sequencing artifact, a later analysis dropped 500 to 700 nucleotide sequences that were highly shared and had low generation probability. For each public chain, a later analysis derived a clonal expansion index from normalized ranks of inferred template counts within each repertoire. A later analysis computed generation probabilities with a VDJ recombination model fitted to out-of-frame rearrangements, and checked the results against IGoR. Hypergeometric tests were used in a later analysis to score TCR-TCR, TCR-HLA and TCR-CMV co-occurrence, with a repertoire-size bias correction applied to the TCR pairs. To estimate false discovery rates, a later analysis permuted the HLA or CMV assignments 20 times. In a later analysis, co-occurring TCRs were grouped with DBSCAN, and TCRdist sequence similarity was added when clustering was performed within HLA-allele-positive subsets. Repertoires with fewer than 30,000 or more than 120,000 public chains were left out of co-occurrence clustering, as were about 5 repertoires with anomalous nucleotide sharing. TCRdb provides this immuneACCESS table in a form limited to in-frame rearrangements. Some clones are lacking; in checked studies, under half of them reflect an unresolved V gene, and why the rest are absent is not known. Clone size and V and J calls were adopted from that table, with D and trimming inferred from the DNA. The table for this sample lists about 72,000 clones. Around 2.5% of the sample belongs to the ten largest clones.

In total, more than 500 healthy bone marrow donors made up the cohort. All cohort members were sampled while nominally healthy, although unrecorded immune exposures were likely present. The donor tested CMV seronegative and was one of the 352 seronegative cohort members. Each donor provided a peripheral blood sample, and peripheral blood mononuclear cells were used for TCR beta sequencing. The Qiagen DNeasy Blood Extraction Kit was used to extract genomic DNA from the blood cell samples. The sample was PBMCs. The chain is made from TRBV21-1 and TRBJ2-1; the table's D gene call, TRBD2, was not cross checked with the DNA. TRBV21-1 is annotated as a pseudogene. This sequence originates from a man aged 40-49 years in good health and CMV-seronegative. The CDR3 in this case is CASSNSRGTYNEQFF. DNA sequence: TGTGCCAGCAGCAACTCGCGGGGGACGTACAATGAGCAGTTCTTC.